This entry describes one T cell receptor beta chain. Its antigen remains unknown. The source material, RNA transcripts, was used to amplify TCR beta CDR3 regions. First-round RT-PCR with HTBI primers amplified the TCR CDR3 region. TCRdb re-derived calls from the multiplex PCR reads in MiXCR, one entry per CDR3 protein. In the table there are just under 750,000 distinct CDR3 sequences, 35% of which are singletons. The record originates from a study of T cells in Graves' hyperthyroidism and ophthalmopathy. Study at large: Blood from the periphery was taken at initial diagnosis, before any treatment. Study findings and constraints: Most clonotypes expanded in thyroid above 0.001 were likewise present in blood.

Germline CDR1 SGDLS, CDR2 YYNGEE. V lost 2 bases to trimming and J lost 5 bases; unmatched junction nucleotides: 6. This CDR3 is 16 amino acids long. Every diagnosis used clinical symptoms, serum thyroxine and TRAb, thyroid ultrasound and orbital computed tomography. Sequencing was performed on blood. The V and J genes are TRBV9 and TRBJ2-1, with 11 bases aligning to TRBD2. This receptor was taken from a woman between 40 and 55 years old with Graves' hyperthyroidism. CDR3: CASSVPGLAGDNEQFF. The CDR3 nucleotides are TGTGCCAGCAGCGTGCCAGGACTAGCGGGCGACAATGAGCAGTTCTTC.